Shown below are 16 T cell receptor beta chains from a single sample sequenced in a study of blood T cell repertoires in COVID-19. The data were produced by immunoSEQ multiplex PCR, yet TCRdb's version contains in-frame clones alone and is incomplete. The table shows 250,000 to 300,000 clones, with 89% occurring only once. Material: peripheral blood. These receptors originate from a man aged 45-65 years with acute or convalescent COVID-19.

The chain carries TRBV19 and TRBJ1-2; D is undetermined. CDR3 size: 13 residues. The ends were cut back, 5 bases at V and 7 bases at J, with 14 bases in the middle. Per the germline V gene, CDR1 is LNHDA and CDR2 is SQIVND (reference sequence). CDR3 coding DNA: TGTGCCAGTAGTTCCCCCATGTCGGGTGGCTACACCTTC. Translated, it gives CASSSPMSGGYTF. Based on the CDR3 plus reference TRBV19 and TRBJ1-2, the full variable domain is DGGITQSPKYLFRKEGQNVTLSCEQNLNHDAMYWYRQDPGQGLRLIYYSQIVNDFQKGDIAEGYSVSREKKESFPLTVTSAQKNPTAFYLCASSSPMSGGYTFGSGTRLTVV.

The chain has TRBV2 and TRBJ1-2, with 7 bases that match TRBD1. Germline lookup yields CDR1 SNHLY and CDR2 FYNNEI. Trimming took 8 bases from V and 4 from J; bases not matched to a gene: 7. The CDR3 is 13 amino acids. The CDR3 loop reads CASLLPGGYGYTF. CDR3 coding DNA: TGTGCCAGCCTCCTTCCAGGGGGCTATGGCTACACCTTC.

This clone showed up just once. The chain is built from TRBV2 and TRBJ2-7, with D maybe TRBD2 (6 bases). The germline V gene encodes CDR1 SNHLY and CDR2 FYNNEI. The ends were cut back, 2 bases at V and 7 bases at J, with 18 bases in the middle. This CDR3 spans 15 amino acids. CDR3 region: CASSEPWRVLREQYF. In DNA form, the CDR3 reads TGTGCCAGCAGTGAACCTTGGAGGGTCCTCAGGGAGCAGTACTTC.

The J gene is TRBJ1-1, the V gene TRBV7-2; 8 bases match TRBD1. Germline V gene data show CDR1 as SGHTA and CDR2 as FQGNSA. The CDR3 length is 15 residues. The J segment lost 3 bases and the V segment lost 5 bases, leaving 8 bases of the junction unmatched. The CDR3 DNA sequence: TGTGCCAGCAGCCTAACCGGGACAGGCGACACTGAAGCTTTCTTT. This codes for CASSLTGTGDTEAFF.

The rearrangement joins TRBV28 to TRBJ1-4; D unclear. The CDR3 sequence is 16 residues long. Germline values: CDR1 MDHEN, CDR2 SYDVKM. V lost 5 bases, J lost 11 bases, and 24 bases lay in between. CDR3 loop: CASSPNEGPEGGKLFF. The CDR3 DNA reads as TGTGCCAGCAGTCCGAACGAGGGCCCGGAAGGCGGGAAACTGTTTTTT.

This chain links TRBV6-4 with TRBJ1-2; 7 nucleotides line up with TRBD1. Germline V gene data show CDR1 as MRHNA and CDR2 as SNTAGT. The CDR3 sequence is 14 residues long. Trimming removed 6 bases from V and 3 bases from J; junction bases left unmatched: 7. CDR3 DNA sequence: TGTGCCAGCAGCCGCGGCACAGGGGACTATGGCTACACCTTC. As protein: CASSRGTGDYGYTF.

This sequence joins TRBV3-1 (or the pseudogene TRBV3-2) and TRBJ2-2, with D tentatively TRBD2 (5 bases). Germline V gives CDR1 LGHDT, CDR2 YNNKEL (reference sequence). CDR3 length equals 15 residues. Between the trimmed V and J ends, which lost 3 bases and 1 base, there was a span of 9 bases. CDR3: CASSHLGGNTGELFF. CDR3 bases: TGTGCCAGCAGCCATCTAGGAGGGAACACCGGGGAGCTGTTTTTT.

This chain connects TRBV7-8 to TRBJ1-5; D call uncertain. This CDR3 spans 14 amino acids. Germline CDR1 SGHVS, CDR2 FQNEAQ. Trimming removed 2 bases from V and 0 bases from J, with 5 bases in between. The CDR3 nucleotides read TGTGCCAGCAGCTTATCACTTAGCAATCAGCCCCAGCATTTT. Its translation is CASSLSLSNQPQHF.

V is TRBV30 and J is TRBJ2-7, with D perhaps TRBD2 (6 bases). Germline V gene data show CDR1 as GTSNPN and CDR2 as SVGIG (reference sequence). The CDR3 totals 13 residues. V dropped 2 bases and J dropped 6 bases, with 14 bases sitting between them. As DNA, the CDR3 is TGTGCCTGGAGTCTCCTGACTAGTCGCGAGCAGTACTTC. Its protein product is CAWSLLTSREQYF.

This clone was seen once. This rearrangement joins TRBV3-1 (or the pseudogene TRBV3-2) to TRBJ2-6; D is unclear. The CDR3 is made up of 15 amino acids. Germline V gene data show CDR1 as LGHDT and CDR2 as YNNKEL (reference sequence). With 1 base removed from V and 4 bases from J, the gap between germline ends came to 8 bases. In nucleotides, the CDR3 is TGTGCCAGCAGCCAAGGTTATTTCGGGGCCAACGTCCTGACTTTC. Its translation is CASSQGYFGANVLTF.

The rearrangement links TRBV5-1 to TRBJ2-7; D gene ambiguous. CDR3 length equals 13 residues. The ends were cut back, 0 bases at V and 2 bases at J, with 6 bases in the middle. Per the germline V gene, CDR1 is SGHRS and CDR2 is YFSETQ. For the CDR3, the DNA is TGCGCCAGCAGCTTGGATACAACCTACGAGCAGTACTTC. It codes for CASSLDTTYEQYF. The variable domain in full, with the rest retrieved from reference TRBV5-1 and TRBJ2-7, is KAGVTQTPRYLIKTRGQQVTLSCSPISGHRSVSWYQQTPGQGLQFLFEYFSETQRNKGNFPGRFSGRQFSNSRSEMNVSTLELGDSALYLCASSLDTTYEQYFGPGTRLTVT.

V is TRBV5-1 and J is TRBJ1-1; D might be TRBD1 (6 bases). CDR1 and CDR2 (germline): SGHRS, YFSETQ. The CDR3 runs 15 residues. The V gene lost 3 bases and the J gene lost 2 bases, with 14 bases spanning the gap. The CDR3 DNA follows: TGCGCCAGCAGCTCCAGACAGGCGTTCAACACTGAAGCTTTCTTT. It yields the protein CASSSRQAFNTEAFF.

V usage is TRBV6-4 and J usage is TRBJ2-2, with 9 nucleotides matching TRBD2. From germline, CDR1 is MRHNA and CDR2 SNTAGT. The CDR3 runs to 16 residues. The V segment lost 2 bases and the J segment 0 bases; nucleotides outside the gene matches: 1. The CDR3 loop is CASSDGGGANTGELFF. DNA of the CDR3: TGTGCCAGCAGTGACGGCGGGGGGGCGAACACCGGGGAGCTGTTTTTT.

The J gene is TRBJ1-3, the V gene TRBV18; D remains ambiguous. Germline CDR1 reads KGHSH; CDR2 reads LQKENI. V shed 3 bases and J shed 0 bases, with 12 bases lying between them. The CDR3 extends over 16 amino acids. CDR3 in DNA: TGTGCCAGCTCACCCACCCCCGGTAGCTCTGGAAACACCATATATTTT. It yields the protein CASSPTPGSSGNTIYF.

This clone was detected once. The chain recombines TRBV24-1 with TRBJ2-1; D remains ambiguous. The CDR3 consists of 14 residues. Germline V gene data show CDR1 as KGHDR and CDR2 as SFDVKD. Trimming cost V 4 bases and J 2 bases, with 8 bases left between them. CDR3 sequence: CATSENEPYNEQFF. CDR3 bases: TGTGCCACCAGTGAAAACGAGCCCTACAATGAGCAGTTCTTC.

This clone was counted once. V gene TRBV5-5 combines with J gene TRBJ1-1; perhaps TRBD1 as D (6 bases). The CDR3 has 14 amino acids. Germline CDR1 and CDR2: SGHKS and YYEKEE (reference sequence). The V gene lost 0 bases and the J gene lost 3 bases, with 9 bases spanning the gap. In DNA form, the CDR3 reads TGTGCCAGCAGCTTGGACAGGGTTTACACTGAAGCTTTCTTT. This gives the protein CASSLDRVYTEAFF.